Listed here are 29 T cell receptor beta chains from one sample, sequenced in a study of shared clonotypes between healthy human individuals. Produced via immunoSEQ multiplex PCR; TCRdb's table is partial and in-frame only. The profile shows approximately 2.4 million clones, almost 96% of them singletons. Sequencing was done on a sample of naive CD4+ T cells sorted from blood. Subset reported: CD45RA+ positively selected. These receptors were obtained from a man between 18 and 35 years old in good health.

The J gene is TRBJ1-2, the V gene TRBV5-1; tentative D call: TRBD1 (5 bases). V shed 6 bases and J shed 1 base, with 13 bases lying between them. The CDR3 runs 14 residues. CDR1 SGHRS and CDR2 YFSETQ come from the germline V gene. CDR3 sequence: CASNPDSLNYGYTF. For the CDR3, the DNA is TGCGCCAGCAACCCCGACAGCCTTAACTATGGCTACACCTTC.

The chain has TRBV4-1 and TRBJ1-2, with a tentative D call TRBD1 (5 bases). Trimming removed 1 base at V and 1 base at J, with 10 bases between. Germline V gene lookup returns CDR1 MGHRA and CDR2 YSYEKL. The CDR3 consists of 15 residues. This CDR3 is CASSQVPGNNYGYTF. CDR3 in DNA: TGCGCCAGCAGCCAAGTCCCAGGGAATAACTATGGCTACACCTTC.

V gene TRBV6-4 combines with J gene TRBJ2-7, with 9 bases lining up with TRBD1. Losses at the gene ends were 1 base for V and 5 bases for J; bases not matched to a gene: 0. The CDR3 covers 13 residues. Germline V gene sequence: CDR1 MRHNA, CDR2 SNTAGT. The CDR3 reads CASSDYRGHEQYF. CDR3 in DNA: TGTGCCAGCAGTGACTACAGGGGGCACGAGCAGTACTTC.

This clone was observed once. In the same sample, other DNA sequences code for this CDR3. This chain uses TRBV2 with TRBJ1-5; no clear D. Trimming took 4 bases from V and 0 from J, leaving 7 bases between them. CDR3 length: 14 amino acids. The germline V gene has CDR1 SNHLY and CDR2 FYNNEI. CDR3 in amino acids: CASSVGNSNQPQHF. CDR3 nucleotides: TGTGCCAGCAGTGTAGGGAATAGCAATCAGCCCCAGCATTTT.

The rearrangement joins TRBV15 to TRBJ1-5; unclear D gene. The CDR3 loop spans 14 amino acids. CDR1 is LNHNV, CDR2 YYDKDF, per germline (reference sequence). Between the trimmed V and J ends, which lost 4 bases and 4 bases, there was a span of 11 bases. CDR3 amino acids: CATSTLDANQPQHF. The CDR3 coding sequence is TGTGCCACCAGCACCTTGGACGCGAATCAGCCCCAGCATTTT.

The chain uses TRBV4-2 and TRBJ2-3, with D perhaps matching TRBD1 (5 bases). Germline V CDR1 and CDR2: LGHNA, YNFKEQ. This CDR3 comprises 14 residues. Deletions cut 8 bases from V and 3 bases from J, with 15 bases between. In DNA, the CDR3 is TGTGCCAGCGGAGCCAGGGTGGGGACAGATACGCAGTATTTT. This encodes CASGARVGTDTQYF.

As to this clone: Additional DNA sequences in this sample encode the identical CDR3. The gene calls are TRBV7-9 and TRBJ1-5; D is ambiguous. The CDR3 totals 12 residues. Trimming shortened V by 1 base and J by 5 bases, and 3 bases separated the two germline ends. Per germline, CDR1 SEHNR and CDR2 FQNEAQ (reference sequence). CDR3 loop: CASSLGDQPQHF. The DNA of the CDR3 is TGTGCCAGCAGCTTAGGCGATCAGCCCCAGCATTTT.

V is TRBV5-4 and J is TRBJ2-5; 9 bases agree with TRBD1. The J segment lost 5 bases and the V segment lost 5 bases, leaving 10 bases of the junction unmatched. The CDR3 covers 15 residues. Germline CDR1 reads SGHNT; CDR2 reads YYREEE (reference sequence). The DNA of the CDR3 is TGTGCCAGCAGTTCTGTGACAGGGGGGCAGGAGACCCAGTACTTC. Translation gives CASSSVTGGQETQYF.

CDR3 sequence: CASTTLGNTEAFF. Written as DNA, the CDR3 is TGTGCCAGCACGACTCTGGGGAACACTGAAGCTTTCTTT. This chain links TRBV2 with TRBJ1-1; D ambiguous. The CDR3 is made up of 13 amino acids. Germline-derived CDR1 and CDR2 are SNHLY and FYNNEI. V lost 7 bases, J lost 1 base, and 10 bases lay in between. Complete variable domain (other parts from reference TRBV2 and TRBJ1-1): EPEVTQTPSHQVTQMGQEVILRCVPISNHLYFYWYRQILGQKVEFLVSFYNNEISEKSEIFDDQFSVERPDGSNFTLKIRSTKLEDSAMYFCASTTLGNTEAFFGQGTRLTVV.

This clone is a singleton in its sample. This sequence joins TRBV6-7 and TRBJ2-3; the match to TRBD1 covers 7 bases. TRBV6-7 is an ORF; its function is uncertain. The CDR3 runs 18 residues. Losses at the gene ends were 5 bases for V and 0 bases for J; bases not matched to a gene: 14. CDR3 amino acids: CASSRDSLERSSTDTQYF. CDR3 DNA sequence: TGTGCCAGCAGTCGGGACAGTCTTGAGCGGTCTAGCACAGATACGCAGTATTTT.

The chain carries TRBV10-3 and TRBJ1-6; no reliable D call. V lost 7 bases, J lost 10 bases, and 14 bases lay in between. CDR3 length: 13 amino acids. Germline V gives CDR1 ENHRY, CDR2 SYGVKD. The CDR3 bases are TGTGCCATCAAAGGTGGCATAGAATCACCCCTCCACTTT. It codes for CAIKGGIESPLHF.

V gene TRBV5-1 combines with J gene TRBJ2-1; TRBD2 aligns across 8 bases. The CDR3 is 15 amino acids. V was pared by 0 bases and J by 6 bases, with 5 bases of the junction left unmatched. CDR1 and CDR2 (germline): SGHRS, YFSETQ. The chain's CDR3 is CASSLALAGGNEQFF. CDR3 in DNA: TGCGCCAGCAGCTTGGCCCTAGCGGGTGGCAATGAGCAGTTCTTC.

The J gene is TRBJ2-7, the V gene TRBV5-4, with 9 bases lining up with TRBD2. V lost 2 bases to trimming and J lost 2 bases; unmatched junction nucleotides: 5. This CDR3 spans 15 amino acids. Germline CDR1 reads SGHNT; CDR2 reads YYREEE (reference sequence). CDR3 in DNA: TGTGCCAGCAGCTTAAATAGCGGGGGAACCTACGAGCAGTACTTC. This codes for CASSLNSGGTYEQYF.

This chain uses TRBV19 with TRBJ1-6; TRBD1 is a possible D gene (5 bases). The CDR3 runs 16 residues. Deletions cut 5 bases from V and 0 bases from J, with 11 bases between. Germline loops: CDR1 LNHDA, CDR2 SQIVND (reference sequence). The CDR3 DNA reads as TGTGCCAGTAGTCTACAGGCAAGCTCCTATAATTCACCCCTCCACTTT. Protein: CASSLQASSYNSPLHF.

This chain joins TRBV5-6 and TRBJ2-5; 8 bases line up with TRBD1. With 4 bases clipped from V and 5 bases from J, the junction kept 10 bases outside the gene matches. Germline V CDR1 and CDR2: SGHDT, YYEEEE. The CDR3 has 15 residues. For the CDR3, the DNA is TGTGCCAGCAGCCCCCTGGACAGGGATGGGGAGACCCAGTACTTC. Amino acids: CASSPLDRDGETQYF.

The gene calls are TRBV2 and TRBJ2-2, with D perhaps TRBD1 (5 bases). CDR3 length equals 13 residues. CDR1 is SNHLY and CDR2 is FYNNEI in the germline V gene. Trimming shortened V by 6 bases and J by 1 base, and 6 bases separated the two germline ends. CDR3 coding DNA: TGTGCCAGCAGCACAGGGAACACCGGGGAGCTGTTTTTT. Residues: CASSTGNTGELFF.

The rearrangement uses TRBV7-9 and TRBJ1-2; D not certain. The germline V and J ends were trimmed by 2 bases and 4 bases, with 5 bases remaining between them. CDR1 is SEHNR, CDR2 FQNEAQ, per germline (reference sequence). This CDR3 region has 12 residues. The DNA for the CDR3 is TGTGCCAGCAGCTTAAAGTTCTATGGCTACACCTTC. Amino acid sequence: CASSLKFYGYTF.

The chain couples TRBV14 to TRBJ1-5; no reliable D call. This CDR3 is built from 12 residues. From germline, CDR1 is SGHDN and CDR2 FVKESK. V was cut by 4 bases and J by 5 bases, with 6 bases left in between. Here the CDR3 reads CASSLADQPQHF. The CDR3 nucleotides read TGTGCCAGCAGCCTGGCAGATCAGCCCCAGCATTTT.

The J gene is TRBJ2-3, the V gene TRBV7-2, with 7 positions matching TRBD1. Germline V gene data show CDR1 as SGHTA and CDR2 as FQGNSA. V trimming: 5 bases; J trimming: 6 bases; junction bases outside the gene matches: 11. CDR3 length equals 15 residues. This CDR3 is CASSTQTGSGDTQYF. The CDR3 DNA follows: TGTGCCAGCAGCACCCAGACAGGGTCCGGGGATACGCAGTATTTT. Filled out from reference TRBV7-2 and TRBJ2-3, the complete variable domain reads GAGVSQSPSNKVTEKGKDVELRCDPISGHTALYWYRQSLGQGLEFLIYFQGNSAPDKSGLPSDRFSAERTGGSVSTLTIQRTQQEDSAVYLCASSTQTGSGDTQYFGPGTRLTVL.

The V call is TRBV10-3, the J call TRBJ2-1; 7 bases agree with TRBD2. This CDR3 is 14 amino acids long. V gave up 0 bases and J gave up 14 bases; unmatched junction bases: 10. The germline V gene has CDR1 ENHRY and CDR2 SYGVKD. The CDR3 sequence is CAISESTSPKGEFF. The CDR3 DNA is TGTGCCATCAGTGAGTCGACTAGCCCGAAGGGTGAGTTCTTC.

The V and J genes are TRBV30 and TRBJ2-3, with D unclear. Trimming left V 5 bases short and J 2 bases short, with 14 bases between. Germline V CDR1 and CDR2: GTSNPN, SVGIG (reference sequence). The CDR3 runs 14 residues. CDR3: CAWSKQLNTDTQYF. Written as DNA, the CDR3 is TGTGCCTGGTCTAAGCAGTTGAACACAGATACGCAGTATTTT.

Note on this clone: Other DNA sequences in the same sample also yield this CDR3. The J gene is TRBJ1-6, the V gene TRBV28; TRBD1 aligns across 12 bases. Trimming at V came to 4 bases and at J to 9 bases, leaving 4 bases not matched to a gene. CDR1 and CDR2 (germline): MDHEN, SYDVKM. CDR3 length equals 15 residues. CDR3 loop: CASSSGTGGTSPLHF. CDR3 nucleotide sequence: TGTGCCAGCAGTTCGGGGACAGGGGGCACTTCACCCCTCCACTTT. The full variable domain, rest sourced from reference TRBV28 and TRBJ1-6, is DVKVTQSSRYLVKRTGEKVFLECVQDMDHENMFWYRQDPGLGLRLIYFSYDVKMKEKGDIPEGYSVSREKKERFSLILESASTNQTSMYLCASSSGTGGTSPLHFGNGTRLTVT.

A note on this clone: The same CDR3 can be traced to other DNA sequences in this sample. This rearrangement joins TRBV29-1 to TRBJ1-1; a weak D match, TRBD1 (5 bases). CDR1 and CDR2 (germline): SQVTM, ANQGSEA. V lost 6 bases, J lost 5 bases, and 10 bases lay in between. The CDR3 consists of 11 residues. This CDR3 reads CSVGRGTEAFF. DNA of the CDR3: TGCAGCGTGGGACGGGGAACTGAAGCTTTCTTT. Variable domain in full (rest from reference TRBV29-1 and TRBJ1-1): SAVISQKPSRDICQRGTSLTIQCQVDSQVTMMFWYRQQPGQSLTLIATANQGSEATYESGFVIDKFPISRPNLTFSTLTVSNMSPEDSSIYLCSVGRGTEAFFGQGTRLTVV.

The chain combines TRBV10-1 with TRBJ2-7; TRBD1 matches at 9 bases. V shed 2 bases and J 5 bases; nucleotides not matched to a gene: 4. The CDR3 spans 14 residues. The germline V gene has CDR1 WNHNN and CDR2 SYGVQD (reference sequence). The CDR3 spells CASSEGTGFDEQYF. The CDR3 nucleotides read TGCGCCAGCAGTGAGGGGACAGGGTTCGACGAGCAGTACTTC.

The V and J genes are TRBV5-1 and TRBJ1-1, with 8 bases fitting TRBD1. The V gene end was trimmed by 5 bases and the J gene end by 1 base; junction bases not matched to a gene: 4. The CDR3 is 14 residues long. CDR1 and CDR2 (germline): SGHRS, YFSETQ. CDR3 in DNA: TGCGCCAGCAGGTCAGGGGGCTCGAACACTGAAGCTTTCTTT. Its protein is CASRSGGSNTEAFF.

The V call is TRBV27, the J call TRBJ2-7; the D gene is possibly TRBD1 (5 bases). Trimming removed 4 bases at V and 0 bases at J, with 10 bases between. CDR3 size: 14 residues. Germline loops: CDR1 MNHEY, CDR2 SMNVEV (reference sequence). CDR3 nucleotide sequence: TGTGCCAGCAGTTCTTCCCAGGGCTCCTACGAGCAGTACTTC. It specifies CASSSSQGSYEQYF.

The V call is TRBV5-4, the J call TRBJ1-2; D unclear. CDR1 and CDR2 from the germline V gene are SGHNT and YYREEE (reference sequence). Trimming shortened V by 4 bases and J by 7 bases, and 32 bases separated the two germline ends. The CDR3 covers 19 residues. The CDR3 spells CASSPSPWVSDVGSLGYTF. For the CDR3, the DNA is TGTGCCAGCAGCCCCTCCCCGTGGGTTTCGGACGTCGGATCCCTTGGCTACACCTTC.

A remark on this clone: Other DNA sequences in the same sample also yield this CDR3. J is TRBJ1-2 and V is TRBV29-1; no clear D. Trimming removed 7 bases at V and 8 bases at J, with 5 bases between. The CDR3 is made up of 8 amino acids. The germline gives CDR1 SQVTM, CDR2 ANQGSEA. CDR3 amino acids: CSAGGYTF. CDR3 DNA sequence: TGCAGCGCTGGCGGCTACACCTTC.

The chain couples TRBV11-2 to TRBJ1-5; 7 positions match TRBD1. The V segment lost 8 bases and the J segment 7 bases; nucleotides outside the gene matches: 23. The CDR3 spans 18 residues. Germline CDR1 is SGHAT and CDR2 is FQNNGV. DNA of the CDR3: TGTGCCAGCGACGAACTACTATACTCAGGGGGGGGCAGGCAGCCCCAGCATTTT. It yields the protein CASDELLYSGGGRQPQHF.